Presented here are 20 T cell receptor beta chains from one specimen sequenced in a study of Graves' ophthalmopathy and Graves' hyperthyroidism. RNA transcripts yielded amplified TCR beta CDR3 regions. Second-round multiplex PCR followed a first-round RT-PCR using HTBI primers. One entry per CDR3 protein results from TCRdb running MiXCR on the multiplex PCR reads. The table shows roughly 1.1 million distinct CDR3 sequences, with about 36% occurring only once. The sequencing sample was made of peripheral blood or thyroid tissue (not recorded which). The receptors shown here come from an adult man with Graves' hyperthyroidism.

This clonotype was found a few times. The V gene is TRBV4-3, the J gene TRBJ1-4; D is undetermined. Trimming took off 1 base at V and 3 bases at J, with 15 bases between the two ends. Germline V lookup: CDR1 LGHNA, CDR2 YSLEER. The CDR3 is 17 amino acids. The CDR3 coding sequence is TGCGCCAGCAGCCAAGGAGACGGGTTCGGGGCTAATGAAAAACTGTTTTTT. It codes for CASSQGDGFGANEKLFF.

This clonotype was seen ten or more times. CDR3 in amino acids: CASSIRTGELFF. CDR3 bases: TGTGCCAGCAGCATTCGTACCGGGGAGCTGTTTTTT. This chain joins TRBV9 and TRBJ2-2; D unclear. The germline CDR1 and CDR2 sequences are SGDLS and YYNGEE. V was clipped by 4 bases and J by 5 bases, with 6 bases between them. The CDR3 is made up of 12 amino acids.

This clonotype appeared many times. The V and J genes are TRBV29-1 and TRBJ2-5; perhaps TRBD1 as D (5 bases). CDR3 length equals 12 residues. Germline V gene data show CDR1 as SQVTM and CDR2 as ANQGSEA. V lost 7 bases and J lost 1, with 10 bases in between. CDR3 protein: CSALRGQETQYF. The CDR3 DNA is TGCAGCGCGCTTAGGGGCCAAGAGACCCAGTACTTC.

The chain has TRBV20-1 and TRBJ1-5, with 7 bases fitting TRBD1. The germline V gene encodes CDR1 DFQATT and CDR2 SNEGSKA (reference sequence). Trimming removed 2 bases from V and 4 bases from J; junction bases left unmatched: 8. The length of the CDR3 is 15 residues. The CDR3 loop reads CSARKTGLGNQPQHF. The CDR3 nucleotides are TGCAGTGCTAGAAAGACAGGGCTCGGGAATCAGCCCCAGCATTTT.

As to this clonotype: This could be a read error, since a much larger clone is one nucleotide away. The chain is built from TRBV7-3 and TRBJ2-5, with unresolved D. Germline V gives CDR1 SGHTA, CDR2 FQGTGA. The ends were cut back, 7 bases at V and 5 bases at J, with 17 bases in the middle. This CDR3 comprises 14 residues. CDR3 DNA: TGTGCCAGCAATCCTGAAGGTCTTGGGGAGACCCAGTACTTC. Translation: CASNPEGLGETQYF. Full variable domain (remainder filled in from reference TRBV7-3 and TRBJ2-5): GAGVSQTPSNKVTEKGKYVELRCDPISGHTALYWYRQSLGQGPEFLIYFQGTGAADDSGLPNDRFFAVRPEGSVSTLKIQRTERGDSAVYLCASNPEGLGETQYFGPGTRLLVL.

This CDR3 is CSARDKFAGEQYF. DNA for the CDR3: TGCAGTGCTAGAGATAAGTTTGCGGGCGAGCAGTACTTC. The chain links TRBV20-1 to TRBJ2-7; tentatively, D is TRBD2 (5 bases). CDR3 size: 13 residues. The ends were cut back, 0 bases at V and 6 bases at J, with 12 bases in the middle. Germline assignment: CDR1 DFQATT and CDR2 SNEGSKA (reference sequence).

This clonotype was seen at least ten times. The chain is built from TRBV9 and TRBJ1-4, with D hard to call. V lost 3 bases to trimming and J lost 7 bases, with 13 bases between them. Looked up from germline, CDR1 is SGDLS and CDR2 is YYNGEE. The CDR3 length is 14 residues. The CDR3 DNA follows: TGTGCCAGCAGCGGACAATCTGATGGTGAAAAACTGTTTTTT. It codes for CASSGQSDGEKLFF.

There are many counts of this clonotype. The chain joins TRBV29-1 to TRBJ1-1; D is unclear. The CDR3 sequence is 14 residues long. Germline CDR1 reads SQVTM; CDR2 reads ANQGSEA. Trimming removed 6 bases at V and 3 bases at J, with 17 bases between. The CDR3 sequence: CSVEIGRAYTEAFF. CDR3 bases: TGCAGCGTCGAAATTGGGAGGGCATACACTGAAGCTTTCTTT.

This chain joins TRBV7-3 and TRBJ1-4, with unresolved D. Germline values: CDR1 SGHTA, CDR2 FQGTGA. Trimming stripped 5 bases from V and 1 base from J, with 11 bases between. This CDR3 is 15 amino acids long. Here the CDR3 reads CASSPSGGTNEKLFF. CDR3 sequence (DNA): TGTGCCAGCAGCCCATCTGGTGGAACTAATGAAAAACTGTTTTTT. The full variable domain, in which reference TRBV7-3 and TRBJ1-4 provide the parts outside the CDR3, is GAGVSQTPSNKVTEKGKYVELRCDPISGHTALYWYRQSLGQGPEFLIYFQGTGAADDSGLPNDRFFAVRPEGSVSTLKIQRTERGDSAVYLCASSPSGGTNEKLFFGSGTQLSVL.

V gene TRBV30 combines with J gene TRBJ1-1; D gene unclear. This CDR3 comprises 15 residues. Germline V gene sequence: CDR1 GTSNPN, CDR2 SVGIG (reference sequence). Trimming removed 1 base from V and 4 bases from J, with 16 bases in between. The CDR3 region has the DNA TGTGCCTGGAGTGGTCTCGGTTTTTCGGGCACTGAAGCTTTCTTT. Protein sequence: CAWSGLGFSGTEAFF.

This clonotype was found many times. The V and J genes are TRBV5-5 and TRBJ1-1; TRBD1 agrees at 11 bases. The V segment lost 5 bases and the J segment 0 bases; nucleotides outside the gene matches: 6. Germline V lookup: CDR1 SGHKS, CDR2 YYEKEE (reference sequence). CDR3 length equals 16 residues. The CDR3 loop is CASSSGQGALNTEAFF. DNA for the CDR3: TGTGCCAGCAGTAGTGGACAGGGGGCGTTGAACACTGAAGCTTTCTTT.

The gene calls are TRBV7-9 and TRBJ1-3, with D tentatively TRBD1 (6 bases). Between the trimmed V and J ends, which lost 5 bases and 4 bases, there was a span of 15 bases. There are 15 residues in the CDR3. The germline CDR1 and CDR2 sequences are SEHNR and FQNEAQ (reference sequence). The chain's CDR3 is CASSPQRGSGNTIYF. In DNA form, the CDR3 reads TGTGCCAGCAGCCCCCAGAGGGGGTCGGGAAACACCATATATTTT.

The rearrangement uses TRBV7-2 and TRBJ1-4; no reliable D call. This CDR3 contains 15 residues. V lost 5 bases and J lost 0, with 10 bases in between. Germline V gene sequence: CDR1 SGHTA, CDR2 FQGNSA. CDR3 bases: TGTGCCAGCAGCCCTCCAATTGCAACTAATGAAAAACTGTTTTTT. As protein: CASSPPIATNEKLFF.

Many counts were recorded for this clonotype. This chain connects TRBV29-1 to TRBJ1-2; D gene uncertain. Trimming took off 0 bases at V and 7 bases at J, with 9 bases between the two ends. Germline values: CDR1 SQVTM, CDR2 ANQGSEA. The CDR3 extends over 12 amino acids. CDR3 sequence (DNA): TGCAGCGTTGAAGATCGCTGGGCTGGCTACACCTTC. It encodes CSVEDRWAGYTF.

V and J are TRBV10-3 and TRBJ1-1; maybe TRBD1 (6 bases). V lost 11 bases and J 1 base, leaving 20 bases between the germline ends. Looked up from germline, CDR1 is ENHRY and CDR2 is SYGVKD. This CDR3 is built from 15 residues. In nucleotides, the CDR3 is TGTGCCGGCAGGGAGGACAGAGGGGCGAACACTGAAGCTTTCTTT. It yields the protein CAGREDRGANTEAFF.

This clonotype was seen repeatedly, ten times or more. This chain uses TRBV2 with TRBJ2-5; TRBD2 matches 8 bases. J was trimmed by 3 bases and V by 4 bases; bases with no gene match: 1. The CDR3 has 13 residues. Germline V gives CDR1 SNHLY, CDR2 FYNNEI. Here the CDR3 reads CASSGLAKETQYF. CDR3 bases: TGTGCCAGCAGTGGACTAGCGAAAGAGACCCAGTACTTC.

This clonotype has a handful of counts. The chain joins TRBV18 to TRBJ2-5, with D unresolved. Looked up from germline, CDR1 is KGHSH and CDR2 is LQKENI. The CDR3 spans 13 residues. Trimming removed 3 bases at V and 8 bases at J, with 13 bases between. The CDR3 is CASSPLGSGTQYF. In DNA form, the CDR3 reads TGTGCCAGCTCACCCCTCGGATCGGGTACCCAGTACTTC.

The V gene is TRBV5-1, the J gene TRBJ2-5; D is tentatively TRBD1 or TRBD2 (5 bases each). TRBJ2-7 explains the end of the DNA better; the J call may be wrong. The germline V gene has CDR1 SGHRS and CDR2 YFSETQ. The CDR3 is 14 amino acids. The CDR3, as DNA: TGCGCCAGCAGCTTGGATCAGGGACGCTACGAGCAGTACTTC. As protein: CASSLDQGRYEQYF.

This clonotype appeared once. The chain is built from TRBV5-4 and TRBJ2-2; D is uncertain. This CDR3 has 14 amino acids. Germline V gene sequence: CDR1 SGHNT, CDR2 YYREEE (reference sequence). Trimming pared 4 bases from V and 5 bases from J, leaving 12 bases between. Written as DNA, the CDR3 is TGTGCCAGCAGCCCAAGACTGTATACCGGGGAGCTGTTTTTT. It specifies CASSPRLYTGELFF. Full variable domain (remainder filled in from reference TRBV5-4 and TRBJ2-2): ETGVTQSPTHLIKTRGQQVTLRCSSQSGHNTVSWYQQALGQGPQFIFQYYREEENGRGNFPPRFSGLQFPNYSSELNVNALELDDSALYLCASSPRLYTGELFFGEGSRLTVL.

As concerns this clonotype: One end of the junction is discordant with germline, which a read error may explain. As DNA, the CDR3 is TGTGCCAGCAGGGTAGACAGGGTCCGGAAAAAACTGTTTTTT. Protein sequence: CASRVDRVRKKLFF. The rearrangement uses TRBV9 and TRBJ1-4; 7 bases match TRBD1. CDR3 length: 14 amino acids. Germline values: CDR1 SGDLS, CDR2 YYNGEE.